These 14 T cell receptor beta chains were sequenced from one sample in a study of T cell changes during pregnancy in multiple sclerosis. TCRdb's copy holds only in-frame clones and misses some; the assay was immunoSEQ multiplex PCR. The table lists fewer than 75,000 clones, 91% of them singletons. Specimen: peripheral blood, collected in the first trimester of pregnancy. The receptors were gathered from a female donor with multiple sclerosis, enrolled in a pregnancy study.

The rearrangement links TRBV6-6 to TRBJ2-1; D not resolved. Germline CDR1 and CDR2: MNHNY and SVGAGI (reference sequence). The CDR3 has 11 amino acids. Trimming cost V 2 bases and J 10 bases, with 6 bases left between them. The CDR3 spells CASSYLGEQFF. For the CDR3, the DNA is TGTGCCAGCAGTTACCTGGGCGAGCAGTTCTTC.

The chain carries TRBV28 and TRBJ1-1, with D possibly being TRBD1 (5 bases). Trimming left V 8 bases short and J 2 bases short, with 15 bases between. The CDR3 totals 14 residues. Germline CDR1 is MDHEN and CDR2 is SYDVKM. The DNA for the CDR3 is TGTGCCAGCTTCCGGGGGGGGGTAAACACTGAAGCTTTCTTT. Protein sequence: CASFRGGVNTEAFF.

This chain uses TRBV10-3 with TRBJ2-7, with D hard to call. Deletions cut 0 bases from V and 2 bases from J, with 8 bases between. The germline V gene encodes CDR1 ENHRY and CDR2 SYGVKD. This CDR3 region has 14 residues. CDR3 region: CAISESADTYEQYF. CDR3 coding DNA: TGTGCCATCAGTGAGTCGGCGGATACCTACGAGCAGTACTTC.

This chain joins TRBV2 and TRBJ2-7, with D possibly TRBD1 on 5 matching bases. The germline V and J ends were trimmed by 4 bases and 6 bases, with 16 bases remaining between them. CDR1 SNHLY and CDR2 FYNNEI come from the germline V gene. CDR3 length: 14 amino acids. The CDR3 DNA is TGTGCCAGCAGTGTTTTCAGGGAAGAAGGCGAGCAGTACTTC. Translating gives CASSVFREEGEQYF.

The V call is TRBV5-6, the J call TRBJ1-3, with 8 bases aligning to TRBD1. The junction had 8 bases not matched to a gene; V was cut back by 2 bases and J by 4 bases. Germline-derived CDR1 and CDR2 are SGHDT and YYEEEE. The CDR3 is 16 residues long. CDR3 sequence reads: CASSFPGGEGGNTIYF. CDR3 nucleotides: TGTGCCAGCAGCTTCCCAGGGGGCGAGGGCGGAAACACCATATATTTT.

This chain links TRBV15 with TRBJ1-6; D not resolved. V lost 5 bases, J lost 4 bases, and 15 bases lay in between. CDR3 length equals 16 residues. CDR1 is LNHNV, CDR2 YYDKDF, per germline (reference sequence). The chain's CDR3 is CATSPKGRDYNSPLHF. CDR3 coding DNA: TGTGCCACCAGCCCGAAAGGCCGGGATTATAATTCACCCCTCCACTTT.

The rearrangement links TRBV27 to TRBJ2-1, with 7 nucleotides matching TRBD2. This CDR3 spans 15 amino acids. Germline V gene sequence: CDR1 MNHEY, CDR2 SMNVEV (reference sequence). The V gene end was trimmed by 1 base and the J gene end by 4 bases; junction bases not matched to a gene: 4. For the CDR3, the DNA is TGTGCCAGCAGTTTATGGCAGGGAGGGTACAATGAGCAGTTCTTC. Translated, it gives CASSLWQGGYNEQFF.

This chain connects TRBV5-1 to TRBJ2-5, with D tentatively TRBD2 (5 bases). V dropped 0 bases and J dropped 1 base, with 7 bases sitting between them. CDR3 size: 14 residues. In germline, CDR1 is SGHRS, CDR2 YFSETQ. The CDR3 loop is CASSLGTSQETQYF. The CDR3 coding sequence is TGCGCCAGCAGCTTGGGAACTAGCCAAGAGACCCAGTACTTC.

Regarding this clone: The junction differs from germline at one of its ends, possibly a read error. The V and J genes are TRBV2 and TRBJ1-1, with 12 nucleotides matching TRBD1. Germline V CDR1 and CDR2: SNHLY, FYNNEI. This CDR3 has 15 amino acids. CDR3 sequence: CASSEASRDRGRLVF. The CDR3 DNA reads as TGTGCCAGCAGTGAAGCGAGCCGGGACAGGGGGCGTCTAGTCTTT.

For this clone: The same CDR3 also results from other DNA sequences found in this sample. The V call is TRBV19, the J call TRBJ1-5; D is perhaps TRBD1 (5 bases). CDR1 and CDR2 from the germline V gene are LNHDA and SQIVND (reference sequence). This CDR3 has 15 residues. Deletions cut 1 base from V and 6 bases from J, with 13 bases between. CDR3 DNA sequence: TGTGCCAGTAGTATAGTCGGGCAGGGAGGTCAGCCCCAGCATTTT. Its protein is CASSIVGQGGQPQHF.

This chain uses TRBV7-9 with TRBJ1-2; D not resolved. The CDR3 loop spans 15 amino acids. With 6 bases removed from V and 2 bases from J, the gap between germline ends came to 16 bases. Germline values: CDR1 SEHNR, CDR2 FQNEAQ (reference sequence). DNA of the CDR3: TGTGCCAGCAGATCAAACAGCCACTGGAACTATGGCTACACCTTC. Residues: CASRSNSHWNYGYTF.

V and J are TRBV7-7 and TRBJ1-2, with a tentative D call TRBD1 (5 bases). Trimming shortened V by 5 bases and J by 4 bases, and 17 bases separated the two germline ends. The CDR3 covers 15 residues. Germline CDR1 is SSHAT and CDR2 is FNYEAQ (reference sequence). CDR3 nucleotide sequence: TGTGCCAGCAGCGGGAAGGGGCCGCCATCCTATGGCTACACCTTC. This codes for CASSGKGPPSYGYTF.

Written as DNA, the CDR3 is TGCGCCAGCGGTAAGGCGGTTAACACCGGGGAGCTGTTTTTT. Amino acid sequence: CASGKAVNTGELFF. V and J are TRBV5-1 and TRBJ2-2; no clear D gene. This CDR3 spans 14 amino acids. Trimming left V 7 bases short and J 2 bases short, with 12 bases between. CDR1 and CDR2 from the germline V gene are SGHRS and YFSETQ.

This clone was seen a handful of times. The chain joins TRBV6-6 to TRBJ1-1; TRBD1 might be the D (6 bases). Trimming stripped 7 bases from V and 0 bases from J, with 9 bases between. The CDR3 sequence is 13 residues long. Germline V gene lookup returns CDR1 MNHNY and CDR2 SVGAGI (reference sequence). As DNA, the CDR3 is TGTGCCAGCACGACAGGCATGAACACTGAAGCTTTCTTT. Its translation is CASTTGMNTEAFF.